What follows describes a single T cell receptor (beta chain). Its antigen is not known. The source of the sample is a study of Tregs in tolerant kidney transplant recipients. Unstimulated regulatory T cells (CD4+CD25+CD127-), CD4+CD25- non-regulatory cells, CD4 and CD8 cells were FACS-sorted from thawed PBMCs. Some clones are missing from TCRdb's copy, which holds only in-frame ones; the method was immunoSEQ multiplex PCR. The profile shows fewer than 100,000 clones, roughly 93% of them singletons. Study-wide findings and caveats: Tregs expanded with activated donor B cells seemed most donor-specific. Nucleotide sequences could not be compared across some patients' samples due to primer changes. Few patients were studied, so findings need validation in larger groups.

This CDR3 contains 16 residues. Germline CDR1 and CDR2: LGHNA and YSLEER. The trim removed 2 bases at V and 7 bases at J, leaving 8 bases unmatched. The TCR originated in a human donor who received a combined kidney and bone marrow transplant. The J gene is TRBJ1-6, the V gene TRBV4-3, with TRBD1 matching over 7 bases. Sequencing used CD4+ T cells from blood, obtained before the transplant. The CDR3 DNA follows: TGCGCCAGCAGCCAAAGCTCGGGACAGCACAATTCACCCCTCCACTTT. The encoded protein is CASSQSSGQHNSPLHF.